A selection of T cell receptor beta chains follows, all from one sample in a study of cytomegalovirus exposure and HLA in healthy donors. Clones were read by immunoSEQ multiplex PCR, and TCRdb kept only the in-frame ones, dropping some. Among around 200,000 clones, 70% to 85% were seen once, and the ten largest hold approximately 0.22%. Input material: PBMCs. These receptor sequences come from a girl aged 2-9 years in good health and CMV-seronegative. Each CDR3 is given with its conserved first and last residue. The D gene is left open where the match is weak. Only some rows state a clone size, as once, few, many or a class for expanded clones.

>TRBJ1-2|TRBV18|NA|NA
CASSPQATNYGYTF
TGTGCCAGCTCACCGCAGGCAACTAACTATGGCTACACCTTC
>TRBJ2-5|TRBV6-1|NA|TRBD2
CASSDGLAGLEETQYF
TGTGCCAGCAGTGACGGACTAGCGGGACTTGAAGAGACCCAGTACTTC
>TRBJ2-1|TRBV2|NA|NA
CASSEWGDLKFF
TGTGCCAGCAGTGAGTGGGGGGATTTGAAGTTCTTC
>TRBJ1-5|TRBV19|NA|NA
CASRIGGQPQHF
TGTGCCAGTAGGATCGGGGGACAGCCCCAGCATTTT
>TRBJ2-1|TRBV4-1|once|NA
CASSHQGRQVPVGEQFF
TGCGCCAGCAGCCACCAAGGCCGACAGGTCCCTGTTGGTGAGCAGTTCTTC
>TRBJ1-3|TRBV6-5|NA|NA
CASSYGAQAEPIYF
TGTGCCAGCAGTTACGGCGCACAGGCCGAGCCCATATATTTT
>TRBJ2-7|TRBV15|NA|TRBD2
CATSRREGPYEQYF
TGTGCCACCAGCAGACGGGAGGGCCCCTACGAGCAGTACTTC
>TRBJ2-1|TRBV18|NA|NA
CASSPGDEQFF
TGTGCCAGCTCGCCGGGGGATGAGCAGTTCTTC
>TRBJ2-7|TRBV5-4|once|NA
CASSFDSGDSYEQYF
TGTGCCAGCAGCTTTGATTCCGGGGACTCCTACGAGCAGTACTTC
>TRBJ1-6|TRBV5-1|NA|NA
CASSPLKLYNSPLHF
TGCGCCAGCAGCCCCCTTAAATTATATAATTCACCCCTCCACTTT
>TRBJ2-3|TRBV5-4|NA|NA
CASSLSRNTDTQYF
TGTGCCAGCAGCTTGTCCAGAAACACAGATACGCAGTATTTT
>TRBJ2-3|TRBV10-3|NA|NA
CAISASGRGADTQYF
TGTGCCATCAGTGCGTCCGGACGGGGTGCAGATACGCAGTATTTT